This TCR beta chain was identified during a study of identical twins. Study results and caveats: Reduced insertions were recorded for abundant cord blood beta clonotypes, with no such pattern in memory repertoires. There was an excess of low generation probability in the out-of-frame alpha sequences that twins shared.

Germline V gives CDR1 SQVTM, CDR2 ANQGSEA. The CDR3 is 13 residues long. The junction had 7 bases not matched to a gene; V was cut back by 6 bases and J by 6 bases. TCRdb itself ran the 5' RACE reads through MiXCR, one entry per CDR3 protein. The data contain about 550,000 distinct CDR3 sequences, about a fifth of them singletons. Every one of the donors was a healthy Caucasian. Concerning this clonotype itself: Its target is not known.

The same sample was also studied in work on yellow fever vaccine responses in identical twins. That study reports: Each twin's T cell response to the vaccine was reported to look partly convergent and partly personalized.

Sequencing used CD4+ T cells sorted from blood. The receptor comes from a woman between 18 and 29 years old in good health. The chain is built from TRBV29-1 and TRBJ2-1; 8 nucleotides align to TRBD2. The CDR3 bases are TGCAGCGTAAAGCGGGAGTGGGTCAATGAGCAGTTCTTC. Translating it yields CSVKREWVNEQFF.